Listed below are T cell receptor beta chains from one sample, sequenced in a study of T cell changes during pregnancy in multiple sclerosis. Libraries were prepared by immunoSEQ multiplex PCR; TCRdb keeps only in-frame clonotypes and omits some of them. Of approximately 50,000 clones in the sample, roughly 90% were seen once. Material: CD4+ T cells from peripheral blood mononuclear cells, obtained after pregnancy. Every receptor here comes from a female donor with multiple sclerosis, enrolled in a pregnancy study. CDR3s include the opening cysteine and the closing phenylalanine or tryptophan. The order of the fields is D gene, V gene, J gene, clone size, CDR3 DNA, CDR3 protein. A D gene is named only where the DNA matches it firmly. Expanded clones are given a class, and other clones once, few, many or no size at all.

D: TRBD2; V: TRBV28; J: TRBJ2-7; size: -; DNA: TGTGCCATTGGACTAGCGGGGGCTAGCTCCTACGAGCAGTACTTC; CDR3: CAIGLAGASSYEQYF
D: -; V: TRBV29-1; J: TRBJ2-5; size: -; DNA: TGCAGCGTTACAGGGCTGGAGACCCAGTACTTC; CDR3: CSVTGLETQYF
D: TRBD1; V: TRBV4-1; J: TRBJ2-2; size: -; DNA: TGCGCCAGCAGCCGCCAACATACAGGGGTGATCGTCGACGGGGAGCTGTTTTTT; CDR3: CASSRQHTGVIVDGELFF
D: TRBD2; V: TRBV5-6; J: TRBJ2-7; size: -; DNA: TGTGCCAGCAGCTCATTAGCGGGGACCGACTACGAGCAGTACTTC; CDR3: CASSSLAGTDYEQYF
D: -; V: TRBV18; J: TRBJ2-7; size: -; DNA: TGTGCCAGCTCACCCCTTCTCGAAGGGCCCGGGAGTCAGTACTTC; CDR3: CASSPLLEGPGSQYF
D: -; V: TRBV4-3; J: TRBJ2-7; size: -; DNA: TGCGCCAGCAGCCAAGAACCCCTAGTCTCCGAGCAGTACTTC; CDR3: CASSQEPLVSEQYF
D: -; V: TRBV19; J: TRBJ1-2; size: -; DNA: TGTGCCAGTAGTATCTCAGGGGACTATGGCTACACCTTC; CDR3: CASSISGDYGYTF
D: TRBD1; V: TRBV18; J: TRBJ1-5; size: -; DNA: TGTGCCAGCTCCCTGACAGGGTATAGCAATCAGCCCCAGCATTTT; CDR3: CASSLTGYSNQPQHF
D: TRBD2; V: TRBV5-1; J: TRBJ2-1; size: once; DNA: TGCGCCAGCAGCTTGGACGGGGGACTAGCGGGAGGGAATGAGCAGTTCTTC; CDR3: CASSLDGGLAGGNEQFF
D: TRBD1; V: TRBV7-2; J: TRBJ2-1; size: -; DNA: TGTGCCAGCAGCCCCACACCCCAGGGGGTGTACAATGAGCAGTTCTTC; CDR3: CASSPTPQGVYNEQFF
D: TRBD1; V: TRBV6-1; J: TRBJ1-4; size: -; DNA: TGTGCCAGCAGGGTTTGGACAGGGGACGGAGAAAAACTGTTTTTT; CDR3: CASRVWTGDGEKLFF
D: -; V: TRBV7-2; J: TRBJ2-7; size: -; DNA: TGTGCCAGCAGCTTAGAACTGAAAAGCTCCTACGAGCAGTACTTC; CDR3: CASSLELKSSYEQYF
D: -; V: TRBV28; J: TRBJ2-7; size: once; DNA: TGTGCCAGCAGTTCCTCCCCGGTCCCTGTAGCCGAGCAGTACTTC; CDR3: CASSSSPVPVAEQYF
D: TRBD2; V: TRBV4-2; J: TRBJ2-1; size: -; DNA: TGTGCCAGCAGCCAAAGTATACTAGCGGACAATGAGCAGTTCTTC; CDR3: CASSQSILADNEQFF
D: TRBD2; V: TRBV9; J: TRBJ2-7; size: -; DNA: TGTGCCAGCAGCGTAGACGCGGCTGCGGGAGTTTTGTACGAGCAGTACTTC; CDR3: CASSVDAAAGVLYEQYF
D: TRBD2; V: TRBV6-4; J: TRBJ2-1; size: -; DNA: TGTGCCAGCAGTGCCAGAGCGGGACGTGGGAATGAGCAGTTCTTC; CDR3: CASSARAGRGNEQFF
D: -; V: TRBV28; J: TRBJ1-2; size: -; DNA: TGTGCCAGCAGTACCTCTATATCAGGGCGCGGTGGCTACACCTTC; CDR3: CASSTSISGRGGYTF
D: -; V: TRBV7-9; J: TRBJ1-1; size: few; DNA: TGTGCCCCGGAGCAGATCATGAACACTGAAGCTTTCTTT; CDR3: CAPEQIMNTEAFF
D: TRBD2; V: TRBV19; J: TRBJ2-1; size: -; DNA: TGTGCCAGTAGTCCCTGGGCTAGCGGGATATACAATGAGCAGTTCTTC; CDR3: CASSPWASGIYNEQFF
D: TRBD2; V: TRBV9; J: TRBJ2-5; size: -; DNA: TGTGCCAGCAGCGCAGCAGGGACTAGCTTGCAGACCCAGTACTTC; CDR3: CASSAAGTSLQTQYF
D: -; V: TRBV5-1; J: TRBJ1-1; size: few; DNA: TGCGCCAGCAGCTTGCAATGGGGGGCTGAAGCTTTCTTT; CDR3: CASSLQWGAEAFF
D: TRBD2; V: TRBV6-5; J: TRBJ2-7; size: -; DNA: TGTGCCAGCAGACCCAGCGGGAGAGGGGACGAGCAGTACTTC; CDR3: CASRPSGRGDEQYF
D: TRBD2; V: TRBV14; J: TRBJ2-3; size: -; DNA: TGTGCCAGCAGCCGCCTCCTTCTAGCGGTAAGAGCCGGGGATACGCAGTATTTT; CDR3: CASSRLLLAVRAGDTQYF
D: -; V: TRBV5-6; J: TRBJ2-3; size: -; DNA: TGTGCCAGCAGCTTGGGGCGGGGGCGTACGTCCTCGCAGTATTTT; CDR3: CASSLGRGRTSSQYF
D: TRBD2; V: TRBV23-1; J: TRBJ2-7; size: -; DNA: TGCGCCAGCAGTCAATCCCGACAGGCAAGGGCAAGTAGCGGGAGTAAGTACGAGCAGTACTTC; CDR3: CASSQSRQARASSGSKYEQYF
D: -; V: TRBV7-3; J: TRBJ1-2; size: -; DNA: TGTGCCAGCAGCTTAAGCCTCGGGGAGGGCTACACCTTC; CDR3: CASSLSLGEGYTF
D: -; V: TRBV5-4; J: TRBJ1-4; size: -; DNA: TGTGCCAGCAGCTTGTACGGGGCGGGAGAAAAACTGTTTTTT; CDR3: CASSLYGAGEKLFF
D: -; V: TRBV14; J: TRBJ2-1; size: -; DNA: TGTGCCAGCAGCCTCACCGGGACTTCACTCTCGGAGCAGTTCTTC; CDR3: CASSLTGTSLSEQFF
D: TRBD2; V: TRBV7-2; J: TRBJ2-7; size: -; DNA: TGTGCCAGCAGCTTATCCGGGACTAGCGGGAGCTACGAGCAGTACTTC; CDR3: CASSLSGTSGSYEQYF
D: -; V: TRBV6-6; J: TRBJ2-1; size: -; DNA: TGTGCCAGCAGTCGGAAAGGGGGTGTTTCCTACAATGAGCAGTTCTTC; CDR3: CASSRKGGVSYNEQFF
D: TRBD1; V: TRBV7-9; J: TRBJ1-5; size: -; DNA: TGTGCCAGCGGACAGGGCAATCAGCCCCAGCATTTT; CDR3: CASGQGNQPQHF
D: -; V: TRBV5-4; J: TRBJ1-1; size: -; DNA: TGTGCCAGCAGCTGGAGGGACGGCCCATTATCTGAAGCTTTCTTT; CDR3: CASSWRDGPLSEAFF
D: -; V: TRBV7-9; J: TRBJ2-5; size: -; DNA: TGTGCCAGCAGCGCAGACACGTTCCAAGAGACCCAGTACTTC; CDR3: CASSADTFQETQYF
D: TRBD1; V: TRBV6-6; J: TRBJ1-1; size: once; DNA: TGTGCCAGCAGTCGTCGACAGGGATCTTTGACTGAAGCTTTCTTT; CDR3: CASSRRQGSLTEAFF
D: TRBD2; V: TRBV5-4; J: TRBJ2-2; size: -; DNA: TGTGCCAGCAGCTTGGTAGCGGGAGGGGCCGGGGAGCTGTTTTTT; CDR3: CASSLVAGGAGELFF
D: -; V: TRBV15; J: TRBJ2-1; size: -; DNA: TGTGCCACCAGCAGAGCCGGGTCCTCCTACAATGAGCAGTTCTTC; CDR3: CATSRAGSSYNEQFF
D: -; V: TRBV5-4; J: TRBJ1-1; size: -; DNA: TGTGCCAGCAGCGCCTACAGGGATAAGGGCACTGAAGCTTTCTTT; CDR3: CASSAYRDKGTEAFF
D: TRBD1; V: TRBV28; J: TRBJ2-4; size: -; DNA: TGTGCCAGCAGTTCCGGACAGGTCCTAGCCAAAAACATTCAGTACTTC; CDR3: CASSSGQVLAKNIQYF
D: TRBD1; V: TRBV5-1; J: TRBJ2-7; size: -; DNA: TGCGCCAGCACCCTCGGGACAGGGTACGAGCAGTACTTC; CDR3: CASTLGTGYEQYF
D: TRBD1; V: TRBV4-1; J: TRBJ2-5; size: -; DNA: TGCGCCAGCAGCCAAGAGCGTGCGCAGGGGGCGCCGTCCCAGTACTTC; CDR3: CASSQERAQGAPSQYF
D: TRBD1; V: TRBV29-1; J: TRBJ2-3; size: -; DNA: TGCAGCGTTGGGACAGGGACTGGCACAGATACGCAGTATTTT; CDR3: CSVGTGTGTDTQYF
D: TRBD2; V: TRBV5-6; J: TRBJ2-7; size: -; DNA: TGTGCCAGCAGCTTGGGTGAGTTACGACTAGCGGGAGAACACGAGCAGTACTTC; CDR3: CASSLGELRLAGEHEQYF
D: TRBD1; V: TRBV5-5; J: TRBJ1-1; size: -; DNA: TGTGCCAGCAGCTTTTGGACAGGGCGCGTGAACACTGAAGCTTTCTTT; CDR3: CASSFWTGRVNTEAFF
D: -; V: TRBV5-1; J: TRBJ2-3; size: -; DNA: TGCGCCAGCAGCTTGGGGGGAGTCAGAAGCACAGATACGCAGTATTTT; CDR3: CASSLGGVRSTDTQYF
D: -; V: TRBV18; J: TRBJ2-4; size: -; DNA: TGTGCCAGCTCACCACCGAGCAACAAAAACATTCAGTACTTC; CDR3: CASSPPSNKNIQYF
D: -; V: TRBV6-5; J: TRBJ1-5; size: few; DNA: TGTGCCAGCAGCTCCGACAGATATCAGCCCCAGCATTTT; CDR3: CASSSDRYQPQHF
D: -; V: TRBV5-4; J: TRBJ1-6; size: once; DNA: TGTGCCAGCAGCCCCGGGGGAAAGAGACTCCACTTT; CDR3: CASSPGGKRLHF
D: TRBD2; V: TRBV7-8; J: TRBJ2-7; size: -; DNA: TGTGCCAGCAGCTTAGCGGGAGGGCCAAACGAGCAGTACTTC; CDR3: CASSLAGGPNEQYF
D: -; V: TRBV5-5; J: TRBJ1-1; size: -; DNA: TGTGCCAGCAGGCCTACAGGGATGAACACTGAAGCTTTCTTT; CDR3: CASRPTGMNTEAFF
D: -; V: TRBV19; J: TRBJ2-5; size: few; DNA: TGTGCCAGTAGTCCCCCCGGAGAGACCCAGTACTTC; CDR3: CASSPPGETQYF
D: -; V: TRBV6-1; J: TRBJ2-2; size: -; DNA: TGTGCCAGCAGTGGGACAGCGAACACCGGGGAGCTGTTTTTT; CDR3: CASSGTANTGELFF